The T cell receptor (beta chain) under discussion was sequenced for a study of graft-versus-host responses after intestinal transplantation. On the study more broadly: Induction with anti-thymocyte globulin, then tacrolimus and steroids for roughly 3 years, was given to all recipients.

Germline-derived CDR1 and CDR2 are SGHTA and FQGNSA. This CDR3 is 13 amino acids long. V lost 2 bases to trimming and J lost 0 bases, with 5 bases between them. A note on this clone: The antigen is unknown. At the DNA level, this CDR3 is encoded by other sequences in the same sample as well.

Clones were read by immunoSEQ multiplex PCR, and TCRdb kept only the in-frame ones, dropping some. Among tens of thousands of clones listed, 91% were seen once. The chain joins TRBV7-2 to TRBJ2-7, with D maybe TRBD1 (5 bases). The source of this sequence is a human donor who received an intestinal transplant. Sample: unstimulated CD4+ T cells sorted from spleen or lymph node cells, taken before intestinal transplant. The CDR3 sequence is CASSLRGSYEQYF. The CDR3 DNA reads as TGTGCCAGCAGCTTAAGGGGCTCCTACGAGCAGTACTTC.